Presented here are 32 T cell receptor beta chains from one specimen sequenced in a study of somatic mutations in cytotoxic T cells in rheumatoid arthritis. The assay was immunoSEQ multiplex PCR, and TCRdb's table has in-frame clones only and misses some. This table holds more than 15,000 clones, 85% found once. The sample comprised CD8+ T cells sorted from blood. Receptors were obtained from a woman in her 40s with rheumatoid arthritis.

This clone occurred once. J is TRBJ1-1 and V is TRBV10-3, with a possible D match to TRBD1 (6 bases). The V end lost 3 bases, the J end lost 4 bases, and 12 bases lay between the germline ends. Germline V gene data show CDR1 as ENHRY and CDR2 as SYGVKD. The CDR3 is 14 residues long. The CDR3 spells CAISDRGVSTEAFF. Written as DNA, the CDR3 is TGTGCCATCAGTGACAGGGGAGTATCCACTGAAGCTTTCTTT.

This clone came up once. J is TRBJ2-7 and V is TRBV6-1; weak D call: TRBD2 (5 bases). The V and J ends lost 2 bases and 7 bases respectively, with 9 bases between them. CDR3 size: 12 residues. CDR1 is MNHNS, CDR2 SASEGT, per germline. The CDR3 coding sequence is TGTGCCAGCAGTGAAATAGGCGGGGAGCAGTACTTC. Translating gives CASSEIGGEQYF.

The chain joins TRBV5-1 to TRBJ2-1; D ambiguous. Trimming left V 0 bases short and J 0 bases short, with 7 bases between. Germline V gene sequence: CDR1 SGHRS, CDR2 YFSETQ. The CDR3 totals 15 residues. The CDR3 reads CASSLDWSSYNEQFF. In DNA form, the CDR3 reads TGCGCCAGCAGCTTGGACTGGAGCTCCTACAATGAGCAGTTCTTC.

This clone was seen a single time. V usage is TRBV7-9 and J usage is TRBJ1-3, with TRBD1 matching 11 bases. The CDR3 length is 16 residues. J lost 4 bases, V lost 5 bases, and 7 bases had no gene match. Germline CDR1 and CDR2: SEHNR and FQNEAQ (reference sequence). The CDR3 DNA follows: TGTGCCAGCAGCCCAGGGACAGGGGGATCCGGAAACACCATATATTTT. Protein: CASSPGTGGSGNTIYF.

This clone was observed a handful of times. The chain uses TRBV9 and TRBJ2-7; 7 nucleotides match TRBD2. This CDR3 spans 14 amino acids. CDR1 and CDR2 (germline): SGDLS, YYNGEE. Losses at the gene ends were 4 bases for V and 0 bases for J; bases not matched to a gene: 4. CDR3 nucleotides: TGTGCCAGCAGCTTCGGACTAGACTCCTACGAGCAGTACTTC. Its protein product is CASSFGLDSYEQYF.

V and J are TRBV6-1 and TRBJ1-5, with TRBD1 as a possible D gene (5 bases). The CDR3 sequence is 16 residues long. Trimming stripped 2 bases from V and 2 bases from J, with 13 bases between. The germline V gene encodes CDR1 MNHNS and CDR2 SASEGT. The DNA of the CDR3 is TGTGCCAGCAGTGAATTGGGGGGTTCAGGCAATCAGCCCCAGCATTTT. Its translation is CASSELGGSGNQPQHF.

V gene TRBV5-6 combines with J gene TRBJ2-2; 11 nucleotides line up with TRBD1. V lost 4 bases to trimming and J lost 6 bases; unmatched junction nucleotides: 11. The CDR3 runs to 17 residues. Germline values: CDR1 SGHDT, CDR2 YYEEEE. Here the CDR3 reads CASSLFPDRGRPGELFF. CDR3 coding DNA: TGTGCCAGCAGCCTATTCCCGGACAGGGGGCGTCCCGGGGAGCTGTTTTTT.

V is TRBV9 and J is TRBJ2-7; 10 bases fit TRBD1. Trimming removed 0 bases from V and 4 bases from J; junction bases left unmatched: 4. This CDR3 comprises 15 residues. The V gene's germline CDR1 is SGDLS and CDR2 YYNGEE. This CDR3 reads CASSVGGGQGYEQYF. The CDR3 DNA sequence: TGTGCCAGCAGCGTAGGGGGGGGACAGGGGTACGAGCAGTACTTC. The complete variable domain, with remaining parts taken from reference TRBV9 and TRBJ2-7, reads DSGVTQTPKHLITATGQRVTLRCSPRSGDLSVYWYQQSLDQGLQFLIQYYNGEERAKGNILERFSAQQFPDLHSELNLSSLELGDSALYFCASSVGGGQGYEQYFGPGTRLTVT.

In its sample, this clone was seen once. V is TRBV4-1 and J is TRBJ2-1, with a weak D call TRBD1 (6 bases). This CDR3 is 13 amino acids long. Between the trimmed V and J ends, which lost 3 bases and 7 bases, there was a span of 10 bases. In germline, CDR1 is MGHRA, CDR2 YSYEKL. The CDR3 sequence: CASSQVGANEQFF. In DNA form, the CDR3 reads TGCGCCAGCAGCCAGGTGGGGGCGAATGAGCAGTTCTTC.

Here the CDR3 DNA reads TGTGCCAGCAGCTTGGTAGCGGGGGCCGTCTACGAGCAGTACTTC. This sequence encodes CASSLVAGAVYEQYF. This chain uses TRBV5-6 with TRBJ2-5; TRBD2 matches 9 bases. The J call may be incorrect, as the DNA end agrees better with TRBJ2-7. The CDR3 is 15 residues long. Per the germline V gene, CDR1 is SGHDT and CDR2 is YYEEEE.

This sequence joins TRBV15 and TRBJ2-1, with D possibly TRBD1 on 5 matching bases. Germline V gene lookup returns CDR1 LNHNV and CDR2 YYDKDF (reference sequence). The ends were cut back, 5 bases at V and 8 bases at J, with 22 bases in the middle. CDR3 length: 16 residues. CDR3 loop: CATSRTDISPRYEQFF. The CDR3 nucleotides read TGTGCCACCAGCCGGACGGACATAAGCCCCCGCTATGAGCAGTTCTTC. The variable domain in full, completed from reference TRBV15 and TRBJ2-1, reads DAMVIQNPRYQVTQFGKPVTLSCSQTLNHNVMYWYQQKSSQAPKLLFHYYDKDFNNEADTPDNFQSRRPNTSFCFLDIRSPGLGDTAMYLCATSRTDISPRYEQFFGPGTRLTVL.

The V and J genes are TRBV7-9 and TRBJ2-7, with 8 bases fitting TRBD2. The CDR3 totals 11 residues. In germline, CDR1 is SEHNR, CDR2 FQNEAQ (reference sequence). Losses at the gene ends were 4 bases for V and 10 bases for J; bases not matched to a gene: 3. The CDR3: CASSSGGEQYF. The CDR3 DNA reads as TGTGCCAGCAGCTCCGGGGGGGAACAGTACTTC.

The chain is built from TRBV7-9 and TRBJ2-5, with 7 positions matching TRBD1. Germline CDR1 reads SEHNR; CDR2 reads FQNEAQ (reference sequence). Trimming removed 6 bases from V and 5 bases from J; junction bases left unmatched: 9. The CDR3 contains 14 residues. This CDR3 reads CASSSLDRKETQYF. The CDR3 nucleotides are TGTGCCAGCAGTTCGCTGGACAGGAAGGAGACCCAGTACTTC.

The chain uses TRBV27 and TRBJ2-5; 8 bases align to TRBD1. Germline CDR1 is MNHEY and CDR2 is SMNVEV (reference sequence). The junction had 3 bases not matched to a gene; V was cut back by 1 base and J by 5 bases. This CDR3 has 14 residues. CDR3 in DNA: TGTGCCAGCAGTTTATACACAGGGGGGGAGACCCAGTACTTC. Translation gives CASSLYTGGETQYF.

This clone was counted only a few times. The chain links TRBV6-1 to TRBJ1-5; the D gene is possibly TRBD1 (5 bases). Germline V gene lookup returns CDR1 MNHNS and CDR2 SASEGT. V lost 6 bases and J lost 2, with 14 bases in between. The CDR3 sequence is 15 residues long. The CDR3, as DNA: TGTGCCAGCAGATCGACAGAATCCGGCAATCAGCCCCAGCATTTT. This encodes CASRSTESGNQPQHF.

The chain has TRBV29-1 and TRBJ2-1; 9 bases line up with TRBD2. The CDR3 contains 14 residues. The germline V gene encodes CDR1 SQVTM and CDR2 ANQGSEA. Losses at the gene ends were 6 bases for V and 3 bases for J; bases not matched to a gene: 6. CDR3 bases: TGCAGCGTAACCGGGACTAGCCTCTACAATGAGCAGTTCTTC. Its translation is CSVTGTSLYNEQFF.

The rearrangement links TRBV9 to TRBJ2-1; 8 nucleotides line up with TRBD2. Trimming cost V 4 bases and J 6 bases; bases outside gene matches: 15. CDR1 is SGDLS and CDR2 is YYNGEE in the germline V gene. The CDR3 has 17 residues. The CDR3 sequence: CASSHNPGTRDFNEQFF. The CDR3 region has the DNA TGTGCCAGCAGCCACAATCCCGGGACTAGAGATTTCAATGAGCAGTTCTTC. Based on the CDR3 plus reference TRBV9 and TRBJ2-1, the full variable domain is DSGVTQTPKHLITATGQRVTLRCSPRSGDLSVYWYQQSLDQGLQFLIQYYNGEERAKGNILERFSAQQFPDLHSELNLSSLELGDSALYFCASSHNPGTRDFNEQFFGPGTRLTVL.

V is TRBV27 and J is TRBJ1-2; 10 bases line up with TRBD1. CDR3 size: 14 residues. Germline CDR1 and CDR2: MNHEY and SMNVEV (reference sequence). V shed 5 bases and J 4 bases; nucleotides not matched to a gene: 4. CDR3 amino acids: CASSDRGPGYGYTF. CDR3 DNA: TGTGCCAGCAGTGACAGGGGGCCGGGCTATGGCTACACCTTC.

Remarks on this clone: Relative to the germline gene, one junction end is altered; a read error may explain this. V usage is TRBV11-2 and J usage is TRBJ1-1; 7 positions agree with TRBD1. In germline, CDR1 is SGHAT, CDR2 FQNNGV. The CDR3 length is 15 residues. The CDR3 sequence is CASSLDQGVNTEAFF. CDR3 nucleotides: TGTGCCAGCAGCTTAGATCAGGGGGTGAATACTGAAGCTTTCTTT.

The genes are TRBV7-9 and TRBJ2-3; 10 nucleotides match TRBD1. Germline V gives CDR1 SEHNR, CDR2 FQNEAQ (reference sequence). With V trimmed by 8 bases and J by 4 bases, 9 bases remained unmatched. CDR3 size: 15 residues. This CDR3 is CASPSRDRGADTQYF. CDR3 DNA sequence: TGTGCCAGCCCTTCCCGGGACAGGGGAGCAGATACGCAGTATTTT. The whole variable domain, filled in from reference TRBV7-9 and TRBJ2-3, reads DTGVSQNPRHKITKRGQNVTFRCDPISEHNRLYWYRQTLGQGPEFLTYFQNEAQLEKSRLLSDRFSAERPKGSFSTLEIQRTEQGDSAMYLCASPSRDRGADTQYFGPGTRLTVL.

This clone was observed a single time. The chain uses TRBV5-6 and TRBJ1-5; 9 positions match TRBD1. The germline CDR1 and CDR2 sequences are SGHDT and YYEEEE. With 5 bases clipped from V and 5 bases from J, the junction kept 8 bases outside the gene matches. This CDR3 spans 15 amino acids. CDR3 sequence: CASSSQTGGYQPQHF. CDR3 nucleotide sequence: TGTGCCAGCAGTTCGCAAACAGGGGGCTATCAGCCCCAGCATTTT.

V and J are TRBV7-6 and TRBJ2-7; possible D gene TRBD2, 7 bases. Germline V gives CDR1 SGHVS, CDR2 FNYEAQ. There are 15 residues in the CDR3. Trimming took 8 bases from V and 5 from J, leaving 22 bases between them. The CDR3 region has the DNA TGTGCCAGCGCTATCGGGGGGCTAGCGAAAAACGAGCAGTACTTC. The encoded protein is CASAIGGLAKNEQYF. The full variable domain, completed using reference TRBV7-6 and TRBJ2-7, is GAGVSQSPRYKVTKRGQDVALRCDPISGHVSLYWYRQALGQGPEFLTYFNYEAQQDKSGLPNDRFSAERPEGSISTLTIQRTEQRDSAMYRCASAIGGLAKNEQYFGPGTRLTVT.

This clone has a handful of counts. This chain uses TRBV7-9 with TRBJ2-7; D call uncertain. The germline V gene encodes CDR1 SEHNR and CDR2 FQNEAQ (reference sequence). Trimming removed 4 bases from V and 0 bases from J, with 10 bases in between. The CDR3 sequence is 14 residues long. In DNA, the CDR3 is TGTGCCAGCAGCTCCTTCCTATACTCCTACGAGCAGTACTTC. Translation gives CASSSFLYSYEQYF.

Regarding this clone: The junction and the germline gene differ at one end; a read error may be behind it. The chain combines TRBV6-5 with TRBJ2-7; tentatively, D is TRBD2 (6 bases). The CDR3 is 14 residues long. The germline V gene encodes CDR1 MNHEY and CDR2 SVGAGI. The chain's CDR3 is CTSSGGTKAYEQYF. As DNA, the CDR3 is TGTACCAGCAGTGGCGGGACGAAGGCCTACGAGCAGTACTTC.

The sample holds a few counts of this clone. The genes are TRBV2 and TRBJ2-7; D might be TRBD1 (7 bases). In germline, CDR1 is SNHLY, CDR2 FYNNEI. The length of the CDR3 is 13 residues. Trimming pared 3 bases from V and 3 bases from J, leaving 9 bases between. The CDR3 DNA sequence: TGTGCCAGCAGTGATCAGGGGGGCTACGAGCAGTACTTC. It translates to CASSDQGGYEQYF.

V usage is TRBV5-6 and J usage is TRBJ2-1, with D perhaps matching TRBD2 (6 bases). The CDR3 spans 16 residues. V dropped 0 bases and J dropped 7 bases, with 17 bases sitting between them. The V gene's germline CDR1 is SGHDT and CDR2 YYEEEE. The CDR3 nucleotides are TGTGCCAGCAGCTTGGTTCCCAGGGAGGTATTGAATGAGCAGTTCTTC. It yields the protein CASSLVPREVLNEQFF. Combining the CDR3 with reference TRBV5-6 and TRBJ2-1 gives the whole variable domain DAGVTQSPTHLIKTRGQQVTLRCSPKSGHDTVSWYQQALGQGPQFIFQYYEEEERQRGNFPDRFSGHQFPNYSSELNVNALLLGDSALYLCASSLVPREVLNEQFFGPGTRLTVL.

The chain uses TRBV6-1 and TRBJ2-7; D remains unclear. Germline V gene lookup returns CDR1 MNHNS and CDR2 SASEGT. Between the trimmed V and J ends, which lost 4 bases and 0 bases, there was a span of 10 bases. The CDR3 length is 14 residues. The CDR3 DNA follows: TGTGCCAGCAGTGCCTCCCTAAGCTCCTACGAGCAGTACTTC. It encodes CASSASLSSYEQYF.

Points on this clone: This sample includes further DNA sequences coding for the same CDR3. This CDR3 reads CASTPSSGNTIYF. CDR3 nucleotide sequence: TGTGCCAGCACCCCCAGCTCTGGAAACACCATATATTTT. The rearrangement uses TRBV11-2 and TRBJ1-3, with D unclear. This CDR3 is 13 amino acids long. Trimming removed 7 bases at V and 0 bases at J, with 7 bases between. Germline CDR1 is SGHAT and CDR2 is FQNNGV.

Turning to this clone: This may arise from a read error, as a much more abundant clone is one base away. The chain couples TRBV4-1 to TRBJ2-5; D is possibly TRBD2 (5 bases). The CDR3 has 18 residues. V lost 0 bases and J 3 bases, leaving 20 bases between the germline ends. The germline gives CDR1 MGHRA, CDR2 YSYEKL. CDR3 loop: CASSQDPIATLSEETQYF. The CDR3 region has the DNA TGCGCCAGCAGCCAAGATCCAATAGCGACACTATCCGAAGAGACCCAGTACTTC.

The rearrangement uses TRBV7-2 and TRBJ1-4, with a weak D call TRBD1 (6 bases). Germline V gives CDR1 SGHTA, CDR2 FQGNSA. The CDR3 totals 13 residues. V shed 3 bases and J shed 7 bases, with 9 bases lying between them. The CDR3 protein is CASSLAGAEKLFF. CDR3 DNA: TGTGCCAGCAGCTTGGCAGGGGCTGAAAAACTGTTTTTT.

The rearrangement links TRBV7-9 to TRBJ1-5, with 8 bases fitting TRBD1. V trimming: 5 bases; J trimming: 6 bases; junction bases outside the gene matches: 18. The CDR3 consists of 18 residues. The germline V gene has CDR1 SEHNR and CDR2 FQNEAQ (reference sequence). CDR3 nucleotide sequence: TGTGCCAGCAGCATTGGACAGGGAAGTAAAAAAGGGAGTCAGCCCCAGCATTTT. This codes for CASSIGQGSKKGSQPQHF.

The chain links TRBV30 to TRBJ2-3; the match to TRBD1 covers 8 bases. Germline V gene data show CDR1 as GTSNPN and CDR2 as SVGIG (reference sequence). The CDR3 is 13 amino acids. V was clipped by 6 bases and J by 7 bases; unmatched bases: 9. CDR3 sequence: CACLWTGTNTQYF. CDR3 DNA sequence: TGTGCCTGCCTGTGGACAGGGACAAATACGCAGTATTTT.